The rows below give T cell receptor beta chains drawn from one sample of a study of T-cell memory formation after mild COVID-19. TCRdb itself ran the 5' RACE reads through MiXCR, one entry per CDR3 protein. The sample holds hundreds of thousands of distinct CDR3 sequences, about a fifth seen once. The sample was PBMCs or a T cell subset sorted from them (not recorded which). Source of these receptors: an adult woman who had mild COVID-19 (a few samples of this study predate the infection). Cell type and time point are not known. Each CDR3 is given with its conserved first and last residue. The D gene is left open where the match is weak. Expanded clones are given a class, and other clones once, few, many or no size at all.

>few|TRBD2|TRBJ2-4|TRBV4-3
TGCGCCAGCAGCCAAGCGGGAGGGCAAAACATTCAGTACTTC
CASSQAGGQNIQYF
>many|TRBD2|TRBJ2-1|TRBV24-1
TGTGCCACCAGTGTCAGCGGGAATGCTGGCTACAATGAGCAGTTCTTC
CATSVSGNAGYNEQFF
>few|.|TRBJ1-5|TRBV5-6
TGTGCCAGCAGCTTGGGGGGACCGGCGGCTAGCAATCAGCCCCAGCATTTT
CASSLGGPAASNQPQHF
>.|.|TRBJ2-1|TRBV24-1
TGTGCCACCAGTGATTTTGAAACGGGCTCCTCGGGATATGAGCAGTTCTTC
CATSDFETGSSGYEQFF
>.|.|TRBJ1-4|TRBV18
TGTGCCAGCTCACCACTGGTTGGAGGTGAAAAACTGTTTTTT
CASSPLVGGEKLFF
>few|TRBD1|TRBJ2-3|TRBV6-6
TGTGCCAGCAGCCGACGACAGGGGACGGGCACAGATACGCAGTATTTT
CASSRRQGTGTDTQYF
>.|TRBD1|TRBJ2-1|TRBV4-3
TGCGCCAGCAGCCAGATGACAGGGGGCTTGGATGAGCAGTTCTTC
CASSQMTGGLDEQFF
>.|.|TRBJ2-2|TRBV7-2
TGTGCCAGCAGCTTAGGCACCCCCGGGACTAACACCGGGGAGCTGTTTTTT
CASSLGTPGTNTGELFF
>few|.|TRBJ2-7|TRBV18
TGTGCCAGCTCACCAAGGCTAAACCAAGCCCCTTACGAGCAGTACTTC
CASSPRLNQAPYEQYF
>.|TRBD2|TRBJ2-7|TRBV6-5
TGTGCCAGCAGTTACTCGAGGACTAGTACCTACGAGCAGTACTTC
CASSYSRTSTYEQYF
>.|.|TRBJ1-1|TRBV20-1
TGCAGTGCCGGGGACCCAGGAAAGGGCACTGAAGCTTTCTTT
CSAGDPGKGTEAFF
>few|TRBD2|TRBJ2-1|TRBV10-3
TGTGCCATCAGTGGACTAGCGGGGGATGAGCAGTTCTTC
CAISGLAGDEQFF
>.|TRBD1|TRBJ2-1|TRBV19
TGTGCCAGTAGTATGGGGACAGGGCAGTTCTTC
CASSMGTGQFF
>.|.|TRBJ1-5|TRBV19
TGTGCCAGTAGTATCCCCGCCGGGACACTCCGCAATCAGCCCCAGCATTTT
CASSIPAGTLRNQPQHF
>few|.|TRBJ2-1|TRBV7-3
TGTGCCAGCAGCTTAACGTCGGCTCAAGGCTACAATGAGCAGTTCTTC
CASSLTSAQGYNEQFF
>few|TRBD2|TRBJ2-3|TRBV5-1
TGCGCCAGCCACATGACTAGCGGGGGGAGCACAGATACGCAGTATTTT
CASHMTSGGSTDTQYF
>.|.|TRBJ2-1|TRBV5-8
TGTGCCAGCACCCCTCCCGACAGGCTCTACAATGAGCAGTTCTTC
CASTPPDRLYNEQFF
>few|TRBD2|TRBJ2-7|TRBV4-2
TGTGCCAGCAGCCAAGAGGGAGCGGGAGGTTCCTACGAGCAGTACTTC
CASSQEGAGGSYEQYF
>many|.|TRBJ2-3|TRBV29-1
TGCAGCGTTGTTTCCTTGACGGCCACCACAGATACGCAGTATTTT
CSVVSLTATTDTQYF
>.|TRBD1|TRBJ2-7|TRBV7-9
TGTGCCAGCAGCTTAGCCCCACAGGGGGACTCCTACGAGCAGTACTTC
CASSLAPQGDSYEQYF
>few|TRBD2|TRBJ2-7|TRBV7-8
TGTGCCAGCAGCTTAGCCGTCGGGGGGACCTACGAGCAGTACTTC
CASSLAVGGTYEQYF
>.|.|TRBJ2-2|TRBV5-1
TGCGCCAGCAGCTGGGGTGTGGAGCTGTTTTTT
CASSWGVELFF
>many|TRBD1|TRBJ2-7|TRBV15
TGTGCCACCAGTGGGACAGGGGCCTTCTACGAGCAGTACTTC
CATSGTGAFYEQYF
>.|.|TRBJ2-7|TRBV7-9
TGTGCCAGCAGCCCCCTTGGGCCGGGAACCTACGAGCAGTACTTC
CASSPLGPGTYEQYF
>.|TRBD1|TRBJ2-5|TRBV10-3
TGTGCCACAGGGACAGTAGAGACCCAGTACTTC
CATGTVETQYF
>many|.|TRBJ2-1|TRBV28
TGTGCCAGCAGTTCCTCCAATGAGCAGTTCTTC
CASSSSNEQFF
>few|.|TRBJ1-5|TRBV28
TGTGCCAGCAGTTTAACGGGGGCGCGGAATCAGCCCCAGCATTTT
CASSLTGARNQPQHF
>.|.|TRBJ2-3|TRBV20-1
TGCAGTTATCAGAGGACTAGCACAGATACGCAGTATTTT
CSYQRTSTDTQYF
>.|TRBD1|TRBJ2-7|TRBV4-2
TGTGCCAGCAGCCAAGAAGCCGGGACAGGGGGCTCCTACGAGCAGTACTTC
CASSQEAGTGGSYEQYF
>.|TRBD1|TRBJ1-1|TRBV5-1
TGCGCCAGCAGCCCCAACAGGGGAAGCACTGAAGCTTTCTTT
CASSPNRGSTEAFF
>.|.|TRBJ2-5|TRBV5-1
TGCGCCAGCAGCTTGGCCCCGGGATCGGAGCTGGAGACCCAGTACTTC
CASSLAPGSELETQYF
>once|.|TRBJ1-2|TRBV6-5
TGTGCCAGCAGTTACAGTCAAAACTATGGCTACACCTTC
CASSYSQNYGYTF
>.|TRBD1|TRBJ1-1|TRBV7-9
TGTGCCAGCAGCTCAGGGACAGGGTACACTGAAGCTTTCTTT
CASSSGTGYTEAFF
>.|.|TRBJ2-7|TRBV24-1
TGTGCCACCAGGGGGGACGACCCCTACGAGCAGTACTTC
CATRGDDPYEQYF
>.|TRBD1|TRBJ2-3|TRBV7-9
TGTGCCAGCAGCTTAGGGACAGGACCCGGCCGCACAGATACGCAGTATTTT
CASSLGTGPGRTDTQYF
>.|TRBD2|TRBJ2-5|TRBV4-2
TGTGCCAGCAGCCAACTCAACGGAGCGGGAGGGGGAGAGACCCAGTACTTC
CASSQLNGAGGGETQYF
>.|.|TRBJ1-6|TRBV7-8
TGTGCCAGCAGCCATTGGGACCATAATTCACCCCTCCACTTT
CASSHWDHNSPLHF
>few|.|TRBJ1-2|TRBV6-5
TGTGCCAGCAGATCACAGGGAGTGGCGTATGGCTACACCTTC
CASRSQGVAYGYTF
>.|.|TRBJ2-7|TRBV5-1
TGCGCCAGCAGCTGGAGACACCCCTACGAGCAGTACTTC
CASSWRHPYEQYF
>few|.|TRBJ1-5|TRBV24-1
TGTGCCACCAGTGGCTTAGAAGGACAGCCCCAGCATTTT
CATSGLEGQPQHF
>many|.|TRBJ2-2|TRBV7-9
TGTGCCAGCAGCCCCGGCACTAGCAAGGCCGGGGAGCTGTTTTTT
CASSPGTSKAGELFF
>.|.|TRBJ2-1|TRBV7-9
TGTGCCAGCAGCTTGAGTTATCCCTCCTACAATGAGCAGTTCTTC
CASSLSYPSYNEQFF
>.|.|TRBJ1-1|TRBV12-3/TRBV12-4
TGTGCCAGCAGGACCCCGTGGTCGAGTCACCGGGTGGCCGAAGCTTTCTTT
CASRTPWSSHRVAEAFF
>many|TRBD2|TRBJ2-4|TRBV4-1
TGCGCCAGCAGCCAAGATAGGGCTAGCGGGGGTCCGATAGCCAAAAACATTCAGTACTTC
CASSQDRASGGPIAKNIQYF
>.|TRBD2|TRBJ2-1|TRBV24-1
TGTGCCACCTCCGGGACTAGCTTAGATAATGAGCAGTTCTTC
CATSGTSLDNEQFF
>.|TRBD1|TRBJ1-2|TRBV20-1
TGCAGTGCTGGGACAGGGTTGAATAACTATGGCTACACCTTC
CSAGTGLNNYGYTF
>few|.|TRBJ2-2|TRBV11-2
TGTGCCAGCAGCTTAGATAGCACCGTGGAGCTGTTTTTT
CASSLDSTVELFF
>.|.|TRBJ1-6|TRBV7-9
TGTGCCAGCAGCCACACCGACTCCTTTGACTCACCCCTCCACTTT
CASSHTDSFDSPLHF
>few|.|TRBJ1-2|TRBV20-1
TGCAGTGCTACCCCCTCGAATAACTATGGCTACACCTTC
CSATPSNNYGYTF
>few|.|TRBJ2-2|TRBV29-1
TGCAGCGTTTGGGACACCGGGGAGCTGTTTTTT
CSVWDTGELFF